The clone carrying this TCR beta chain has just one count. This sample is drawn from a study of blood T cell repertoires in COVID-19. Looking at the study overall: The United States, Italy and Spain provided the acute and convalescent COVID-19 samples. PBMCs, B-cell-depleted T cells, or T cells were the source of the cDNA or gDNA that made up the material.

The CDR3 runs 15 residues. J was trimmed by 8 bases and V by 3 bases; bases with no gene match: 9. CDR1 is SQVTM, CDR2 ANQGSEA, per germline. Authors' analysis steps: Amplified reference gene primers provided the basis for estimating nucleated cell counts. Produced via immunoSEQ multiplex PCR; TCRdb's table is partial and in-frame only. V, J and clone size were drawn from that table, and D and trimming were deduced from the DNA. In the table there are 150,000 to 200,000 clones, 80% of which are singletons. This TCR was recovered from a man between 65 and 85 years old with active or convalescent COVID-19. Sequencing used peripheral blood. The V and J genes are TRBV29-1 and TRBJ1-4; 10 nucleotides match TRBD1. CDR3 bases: TGCAGCGTTGACGCCCGGGGGACAGGGGACGAAAAACTGTTTTTT. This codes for CSVDARGTGDEKLFF.